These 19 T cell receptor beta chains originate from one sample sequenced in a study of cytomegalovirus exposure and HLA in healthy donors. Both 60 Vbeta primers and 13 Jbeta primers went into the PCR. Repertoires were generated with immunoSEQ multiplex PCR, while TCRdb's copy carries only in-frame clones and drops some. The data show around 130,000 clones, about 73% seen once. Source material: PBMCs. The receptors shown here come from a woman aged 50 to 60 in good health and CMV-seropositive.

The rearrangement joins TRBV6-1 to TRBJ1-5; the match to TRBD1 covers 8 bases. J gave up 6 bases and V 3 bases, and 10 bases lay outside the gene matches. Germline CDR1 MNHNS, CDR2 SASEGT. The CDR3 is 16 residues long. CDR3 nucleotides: TGTGCCAGCAGTGACAGGGGGCAGCCCGGCGGTCAGCCCCAGCATTTT. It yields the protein CASSDRGQPGGQPQHF.

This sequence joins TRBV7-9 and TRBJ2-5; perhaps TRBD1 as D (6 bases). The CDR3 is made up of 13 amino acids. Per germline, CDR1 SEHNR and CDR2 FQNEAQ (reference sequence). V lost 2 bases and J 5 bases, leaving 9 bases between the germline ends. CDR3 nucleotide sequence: TGTGCCAGCAGCTTACAGGGGTGGGAGACCCAGTACTTC. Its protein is CASSLQGWETQYF.

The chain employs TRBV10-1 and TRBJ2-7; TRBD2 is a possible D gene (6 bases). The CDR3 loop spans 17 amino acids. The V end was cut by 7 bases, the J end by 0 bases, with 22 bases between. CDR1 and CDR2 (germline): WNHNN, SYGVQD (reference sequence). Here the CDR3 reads CASNPSSRGGVSYEQYF. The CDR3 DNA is TGCGCCAGCAATCCATCCAGTCGTGGCGGGGTCTCCTACGAGCAGTACTTC.

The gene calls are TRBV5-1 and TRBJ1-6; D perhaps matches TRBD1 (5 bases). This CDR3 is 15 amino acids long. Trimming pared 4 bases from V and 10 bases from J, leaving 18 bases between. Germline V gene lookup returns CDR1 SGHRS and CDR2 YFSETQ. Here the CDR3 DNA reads TGCGCCAGCAGCCGTCGGGGGGGAAATGACTCACCCCTCCACTTT. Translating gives CASSRRGGNDSPLHF.

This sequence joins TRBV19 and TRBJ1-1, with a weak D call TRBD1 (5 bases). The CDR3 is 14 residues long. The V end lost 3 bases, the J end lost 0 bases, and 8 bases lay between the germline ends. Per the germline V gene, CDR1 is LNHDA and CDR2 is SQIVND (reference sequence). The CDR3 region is CASSIPGVNTEAFF. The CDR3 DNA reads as TGTGCCAGTAGTATCCCGGGGGTGAACACTGAAGCTTTCTTT.

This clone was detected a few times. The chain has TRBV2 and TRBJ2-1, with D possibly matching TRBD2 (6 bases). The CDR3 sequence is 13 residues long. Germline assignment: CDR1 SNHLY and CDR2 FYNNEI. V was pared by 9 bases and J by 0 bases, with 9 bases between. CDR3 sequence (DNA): TGTGCCAGTAGCGGAGACTCCTACAATGAGCAGTTCTTC. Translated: CASSGDSYNEQFF.

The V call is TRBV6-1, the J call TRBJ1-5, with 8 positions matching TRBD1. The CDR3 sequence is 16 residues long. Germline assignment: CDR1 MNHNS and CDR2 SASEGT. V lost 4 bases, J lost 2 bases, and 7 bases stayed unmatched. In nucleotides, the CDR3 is TGTGCCAGCAGTGCATCAGGGGGCATTGGCAATCAGCCCCAGCATTTT. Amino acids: CASSASGGIGNQPQHF.

CDR3 loop: CASNKQGFYGYTF. CDR3 DNA sequence: TGTGCCAGCAACAAACAGGGTTTCTATGGCTACACCTTC. The V and J genes are TRBV6-6 and TRBJ1-2; tentatively, D is TRBD1 (6 bases). This CDR3 spans 13 amino acids. V was shortened by 7 bases and J by 4 bases, with 13 bases between the two germline ends. The germline V gene has CDR1 MNHNY and CDR2 SVGAGI (reference sequence).

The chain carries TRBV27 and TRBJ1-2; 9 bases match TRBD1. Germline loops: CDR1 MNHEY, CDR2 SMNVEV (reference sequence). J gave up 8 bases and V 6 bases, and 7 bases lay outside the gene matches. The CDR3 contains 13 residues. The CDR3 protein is CASRAGTGIGYTF. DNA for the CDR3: TGTGCCAGCAGGGCAGGGACAGGGATAGGCTACACCTTC.

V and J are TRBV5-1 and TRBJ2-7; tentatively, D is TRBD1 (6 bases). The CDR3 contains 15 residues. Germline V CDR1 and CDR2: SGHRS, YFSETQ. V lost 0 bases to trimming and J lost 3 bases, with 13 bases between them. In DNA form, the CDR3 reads TGCGCCAGCAGCTTGGACAGGGAATCCAACTACGAGCAGTACTTC. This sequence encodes CASSLDRESNYEQYF.

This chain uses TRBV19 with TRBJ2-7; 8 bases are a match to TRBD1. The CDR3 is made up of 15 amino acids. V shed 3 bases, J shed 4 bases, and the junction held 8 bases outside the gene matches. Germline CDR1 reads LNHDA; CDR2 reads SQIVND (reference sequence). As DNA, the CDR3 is TGTGCCAGTAGTATGTTGGCAGGGGGCCTTTACGAGCAGTACTTC. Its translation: CASSMLAGGLYEQYF.

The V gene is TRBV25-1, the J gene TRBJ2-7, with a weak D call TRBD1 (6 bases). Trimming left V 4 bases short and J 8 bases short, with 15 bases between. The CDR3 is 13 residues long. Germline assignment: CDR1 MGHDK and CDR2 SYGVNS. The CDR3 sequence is CASSAGVVGQQYF. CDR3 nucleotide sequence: TGTGCCAGCAGTGCAGGGGTTGTAGGCCAGCAGTACTTC.

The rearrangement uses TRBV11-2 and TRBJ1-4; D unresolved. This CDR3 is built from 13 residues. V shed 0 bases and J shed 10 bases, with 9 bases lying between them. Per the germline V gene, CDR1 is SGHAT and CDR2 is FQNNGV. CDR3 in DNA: TGTGCCAGCAGCTTAGAAGCGATGGGAAAACTGTTTTTT. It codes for CASSLEAMGKLFF.

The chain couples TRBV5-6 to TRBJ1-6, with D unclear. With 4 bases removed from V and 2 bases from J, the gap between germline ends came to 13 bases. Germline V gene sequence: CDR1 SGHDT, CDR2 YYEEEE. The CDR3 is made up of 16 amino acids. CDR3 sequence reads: CASSPLSYAYNSPLHF. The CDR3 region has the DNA TGTGCCAGCAGCCCTTTGAGTTACGCCTATAATTCACCCCTCCACTTT.

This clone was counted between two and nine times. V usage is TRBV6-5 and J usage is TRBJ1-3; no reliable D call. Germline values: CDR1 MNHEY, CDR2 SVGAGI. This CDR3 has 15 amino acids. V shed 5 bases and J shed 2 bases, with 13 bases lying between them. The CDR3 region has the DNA TGTGCCAGCAGTGTGGGAGGAGGTCCTGGAAACACCATATATTTT. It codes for CASSVGGGPGNTIYF.

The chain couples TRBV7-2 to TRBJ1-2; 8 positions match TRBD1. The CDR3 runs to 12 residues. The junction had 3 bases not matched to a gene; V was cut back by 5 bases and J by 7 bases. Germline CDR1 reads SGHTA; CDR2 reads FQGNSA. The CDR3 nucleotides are TGTGCCAGCAGCCCCGACAGGGGTGGCTACACCTTC. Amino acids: CASSPDRGGYTF.

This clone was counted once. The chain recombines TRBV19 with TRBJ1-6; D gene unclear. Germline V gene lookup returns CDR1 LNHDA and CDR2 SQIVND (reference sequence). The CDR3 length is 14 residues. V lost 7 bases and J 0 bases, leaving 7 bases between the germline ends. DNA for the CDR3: TGTGCCAGTACTGGGAGCTCCTATAATTCACCCCTCCACTTT. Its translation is CASTGSSYNSPLHF.

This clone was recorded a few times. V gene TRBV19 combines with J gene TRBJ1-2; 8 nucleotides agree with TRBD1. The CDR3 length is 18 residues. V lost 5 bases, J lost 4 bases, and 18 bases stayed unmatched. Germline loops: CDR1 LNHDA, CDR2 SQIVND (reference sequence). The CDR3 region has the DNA TGTGCCAGTAGTTCCAGGACAGGGAACCCCAAAATCGCCTATGGCTACACCTTC. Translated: CASSSRTGNPKIAYGYTF.

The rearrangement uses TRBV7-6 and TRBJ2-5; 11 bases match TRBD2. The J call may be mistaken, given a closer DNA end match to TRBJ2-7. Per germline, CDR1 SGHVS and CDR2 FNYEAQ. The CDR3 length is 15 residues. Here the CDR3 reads CASSSRLAGKYEQYF. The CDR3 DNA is TGTGCCAGCAGCTCGAGACTAGCGGGGAAGTACGAGCAGTACTTC.